This T cell receptor beta chain was documented in a study of T cell responses to AZD1222 COVID-19 vaccine. Regarding the study as a whole: Variant regions that are unmutated are reportedly the target of nearly half of spike-specific TCRs.

Regarding this clone: Its cognate antigen is unknown.

This table comes from immunoSEQ multiplex PCR, and its TCRdb copy is limited to in-frame clones, with some not included. Here the sample spans tens of thousands of clones, about nine tenths being singletons. V was cut by 1 base and J by 0 bases, with 9 bases left in between. From germline, CDR1 is MNHEY and CDR2 SMNVEV (reference sequence). The CDR3 runs 15 residues. Source: peripheral blood, taken on day 0 of MenACWY control vaccination. The receptor's source is an adult in good health. The chain is built from TRBV27 and TRBJ1-1; D perhaps matches TRBD1 (6 bases). CDR3 protein: CASSLLRTVNTEAFF. CDR3 sequence (DNA): TGTGCCAGCAGTTTATTGAGGACAGTGAACACTGAAGCTTTCTTT.